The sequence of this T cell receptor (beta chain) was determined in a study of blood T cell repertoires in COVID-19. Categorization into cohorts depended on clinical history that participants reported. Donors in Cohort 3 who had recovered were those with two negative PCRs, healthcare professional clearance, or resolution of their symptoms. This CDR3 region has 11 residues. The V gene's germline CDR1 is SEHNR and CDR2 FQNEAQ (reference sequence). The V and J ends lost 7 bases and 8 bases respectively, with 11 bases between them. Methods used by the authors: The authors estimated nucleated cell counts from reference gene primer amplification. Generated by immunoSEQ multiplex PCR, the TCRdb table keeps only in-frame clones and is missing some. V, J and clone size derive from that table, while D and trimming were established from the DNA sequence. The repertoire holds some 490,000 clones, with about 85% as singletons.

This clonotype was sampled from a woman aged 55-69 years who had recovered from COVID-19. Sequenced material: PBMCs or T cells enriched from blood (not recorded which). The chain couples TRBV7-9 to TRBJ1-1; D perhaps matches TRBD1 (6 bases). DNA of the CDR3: TGTGCCAGCATCCGAGACAGGGAAGCTTTCTTT. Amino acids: CASIRDREAFF.